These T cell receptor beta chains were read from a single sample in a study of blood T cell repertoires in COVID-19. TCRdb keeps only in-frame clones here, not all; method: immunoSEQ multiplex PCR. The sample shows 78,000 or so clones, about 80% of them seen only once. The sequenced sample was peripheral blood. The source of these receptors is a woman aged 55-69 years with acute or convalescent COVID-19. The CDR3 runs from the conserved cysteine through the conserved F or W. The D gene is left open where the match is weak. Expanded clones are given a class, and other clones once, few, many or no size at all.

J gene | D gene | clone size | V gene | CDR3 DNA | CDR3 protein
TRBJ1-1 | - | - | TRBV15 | TGTGCCACCAGCAGAGAGAGGACAGTGAACACTGAAGCTTTCTTT | CATSRERTVNTEAFF
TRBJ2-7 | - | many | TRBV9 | TGTGCCAGCAGCGTAGCTCGTATCGTAAGGGGCCCACGTTACGAGCAGTACTTC | CASSVARIVRGPRYEQYF
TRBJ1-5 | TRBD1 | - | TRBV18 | TGTGCCAGCTCACCAGGGACAGGGAATCAGCCCCAGCATTTT | CASSPGTGNQPQHF
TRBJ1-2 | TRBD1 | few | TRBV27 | TGTGCCAGCAGAATCGGACAGGGTCATGGCTACACCTTC | CASRIGQGHGYTF
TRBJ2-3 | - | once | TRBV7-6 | TGTGCCAGCAGCTTAGGGCCTAGTAGCACAGATACGCAGTATTTT | CASSLGPSSTDTQYF
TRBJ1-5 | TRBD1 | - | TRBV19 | TGTGCCAGTAGTAGACAGGGTGGGAGCAATCAGCCCCAGCATTTT | CASSRQGGSNQPQHF
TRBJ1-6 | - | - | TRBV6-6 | TGTGCCAGCAGTTACCTGGGGAGAAATTCACCCCTCCACTTT | CASSYLGRNSPLHF
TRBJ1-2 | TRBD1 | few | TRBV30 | TGTGCCTGGAGTGGGGACAGGGGGCGCAGGGGCTACACCTTC | CAWSGDRGRRGYTF
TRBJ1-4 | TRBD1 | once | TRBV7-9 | TGTGCCAGCAGCACTACCCGCACCCGACAGGGGGAGAATGAAAAACTGTTTTTT | CASSTTRTRQGENEKLFF
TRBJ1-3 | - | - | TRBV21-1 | TGTGCCAGCAGCATAGGACAGGGTAGAAACACCATATATTTT | CASSIGQGRNTIYF
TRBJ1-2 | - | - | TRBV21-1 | TGTGCCAGCAGCAACCCAGGGAGGAACTATGGCTACACCTTC | CASSNPGRNYGYTF
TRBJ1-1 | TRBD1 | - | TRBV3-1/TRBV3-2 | TGTGCCAGCAGACGTGAGGGACAGGGGACTGAAGCTTTCTTT | CASRREGQGTEAFF
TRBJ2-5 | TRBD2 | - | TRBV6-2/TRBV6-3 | TGTGCCAGCAGCCGCCTCGGACTAGGGAAAGAGACCCAGTACTTC | CASSRLGLGKETQYF
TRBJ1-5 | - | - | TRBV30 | TGTGCCTGGAGGGCTTCGGGTCCGGTCACTCAGCCCCAGCATTTT | CAWRASGPVTQPQHF
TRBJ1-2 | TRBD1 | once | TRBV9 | TGTGCCAGCAGCGTAGATACAGGGGGGATCTATGGCTACACCTTC | CASSVDTGGIYGYTF
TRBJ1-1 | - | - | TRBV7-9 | TGTGCCAGCAGCCCGGGACACCCGGAGACTGAAGCTTTCTTT | CASSPGHPETEAFF
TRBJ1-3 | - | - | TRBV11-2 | TGTGCCAGCACCCTCTCTGGGGCTGCCACCATATATTTT | CASTLSGAATIYF
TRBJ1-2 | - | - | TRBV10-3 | TGTGCCATCACCTTGCTGGCTGACGGCCCAGGGGGCTACACCTTC | CAITLLADGPGGYTF
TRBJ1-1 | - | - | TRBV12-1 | TGTGCCAGCAGCGTCTCCAGGGGGACTGAAGCTTTCTTT | CASSVSRGTEAFF
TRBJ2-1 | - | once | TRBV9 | TGTGCCAGCACTGGTGGAGGCAATGAGCAGTTCTTC | CASTGGGNEQFF
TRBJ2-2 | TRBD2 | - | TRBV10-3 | TGTGCCATCAGTGCGGGGGGAGTCACCGGGGAGCTGTTTTTT | CAISAGGVTGELFF
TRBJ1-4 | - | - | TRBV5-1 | TGCGCCAGCAGCTTGACAGGGATTGAGCGAGAAAAACTGTTTTTT | CASSLTGIEREKLFF
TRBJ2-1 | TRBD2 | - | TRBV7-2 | TGTGCCAGCAGCTTAGGAGGATGGACTAGCTTCTACAATGAGCAGTTCTTC | CASSLGGWTSFYNEQFF
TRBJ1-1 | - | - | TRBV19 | TGTGCCACCCTTTCGGGGACTCGGCGAACCACTGAAGCTTTCTTT | CATLSGTRRTTEAFF
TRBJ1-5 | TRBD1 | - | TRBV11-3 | TGTGCCAGCAGCCCGGGGACAGGGCGCAATCAGCCCCAGCATTTT | CASSPGTGRNQPQHF
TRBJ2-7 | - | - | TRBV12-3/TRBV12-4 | TGTGCCAGCAGTTTAAGGGAGTCCTACGAGCAGTACTTC | CASSLRESYEQYF
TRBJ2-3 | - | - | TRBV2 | TGTGCCAGCAGATGGGACTCAAACACAGATACGCAGTATTTT | CASRWDSNTDTQYF
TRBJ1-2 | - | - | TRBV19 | TGTGCCAGTAGTATACGCGGGCCTAGGGCAGGCTACACCTTC | CASSIRGPRAGYTF
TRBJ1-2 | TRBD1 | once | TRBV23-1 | TGCGCCAGCAGTCAATCGTCAGGACAGGGGACCCGGGACTACACCTTC | CASSQSSGQGTRDYTF
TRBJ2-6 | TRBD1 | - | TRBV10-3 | TGTGCCATCAGTACACCACAGGGGTCTGGGGCCAACGTCCTGACTTTC | CAISTPQGSGANVLTF
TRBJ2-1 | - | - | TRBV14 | TGTGCCAGCAGCCAAGTCCGCTCCCCAGTGGAGCAGTTCTTC | CASSQVRSPVEQFF
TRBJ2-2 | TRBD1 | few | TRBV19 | TGTGCCAGTAGCCACAGGGGGCTTGGGAAGGCCGGGGAGCTGTTTTTT | CASSHRGLGKAGELFF
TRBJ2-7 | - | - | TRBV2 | TGTGCCAGCAGTGAAGGGCTAGCCAAAAACTACGAGCAGTACTTC | CASSEGLAKNYEQYF
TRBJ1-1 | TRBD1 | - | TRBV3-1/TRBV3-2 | TGTGCCAGCAGCCGGACAGGCGAAAATGAAGCTTTCTTT | CASSRTGENEAFF
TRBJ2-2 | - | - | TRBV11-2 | TGTGCCAGCAGCTCCCAGGGGGGCTTCGTCACCGGGGAGCTGTTTTTT | CASSSQGGFVTGELFF
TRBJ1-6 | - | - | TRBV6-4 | TGTGCCAGCAGACCCGACAGCAGTTTGGGTTCACCCCTCCACTTT | CASRPDSSLGSPLHF
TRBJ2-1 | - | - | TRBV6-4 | TGTGCCAGCAGTGAGCAGGGAAGCTCCTACAATGAGCAGTTCTTC | CASSEQGSSYNEQFF
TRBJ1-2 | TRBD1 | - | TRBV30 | TGTGCCTGGAGAATAGGGGGCAGTAGCTATGGCTACACCTTC | CAWRIGGSSYGYTF
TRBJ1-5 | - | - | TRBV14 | TGTGCCAGCTATGGGCAGGGAGGAATCCTCAATCAGCCCCAGCATTTT | CASYGQGGILNQPQHF
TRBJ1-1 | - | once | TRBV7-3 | TGTGCCAGCAGCTTAACGTACACGAACACTGAAGCTTTCTTT | CASSLTYTNTEAFF
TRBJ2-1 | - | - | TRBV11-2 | TGTGCCAGCGGGCCATCTGTCTCCTACAATGAGCAGTTCTTC | CASGPSVSYNEQFF
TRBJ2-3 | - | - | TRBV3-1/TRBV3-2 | TGTGCCAGCAGCCTCGGGGGTGGGACAGATACGCAGTATTTT | CASSLGGGTDTQYF
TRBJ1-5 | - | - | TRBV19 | TGTGCCAGTAGTATAGACCCCCAGGGGAGCTATAGCAATCAGCCCCAGCATTTT | CASSIDPQGSYSNQPQHF
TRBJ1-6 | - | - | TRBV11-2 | TGTGCCAGCAGCTTAGGGGCAGGGAACTATAATTCACCCCTCCACTTT | CASSLGAGNYNSPLHF
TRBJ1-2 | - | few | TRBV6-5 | TGTGCCAGCAGTTACTCTACAGCCTATGGCTACACCTTC | CASSYSTAYGYTF
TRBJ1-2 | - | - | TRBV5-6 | TGTGCCAGCAGCCCCGGCACAGTCCAAGCTTACTATGGCTACACCTTC | CASSPGTVQAYYGYTF
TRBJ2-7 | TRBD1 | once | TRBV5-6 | TGTGCCAGCAGCGCCGGACGGGACAGGTCCTACGAGCAGTACTTC | CASSAGRDRSYEQYF
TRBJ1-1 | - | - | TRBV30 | TGTGCCTGGGGACAGAACACTGAAGCTTTCTTT | CAWGQNTEAFF
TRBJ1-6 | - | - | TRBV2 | TGTGCCAGCATCCAGATGGGGCGGCCCCTCCACTTT | CASIQMGRPLHF
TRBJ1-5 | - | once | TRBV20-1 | TGCAGTGCTAGTCAGGCGAATAGCAATCAGCCCCAGCATTTT | CSASQANSNQPQHF
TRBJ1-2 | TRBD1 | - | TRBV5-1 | TGCGCCAGCAGCCCCGCGGGGACAGACGTCTATGGCTACACCTTC | CASSPAGTDVYGYTF
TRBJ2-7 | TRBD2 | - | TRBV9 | TGTGCCAGCAGCGTAGGTAGCGGGGGGTTCTACGAGCAGTACTTC | CASSVGSGGFYEQYF
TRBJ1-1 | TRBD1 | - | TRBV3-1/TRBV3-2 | TGTGCCAGCAGCTACCGGGACAGGGGGACTGAAGCTTTCTTT | CASSYRDRGTEAFF
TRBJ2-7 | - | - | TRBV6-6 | TGTGCCAGCAGATCCGTAAGCCCTTACGAGCAGTACTTC | CASRSVSPYEQYF
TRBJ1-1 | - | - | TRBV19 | TGTGCCAGTAGTCCCACGGGGAACACTGAAGCTTTCTTT | CASSPTGNTEAFF
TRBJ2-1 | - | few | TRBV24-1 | TGTGCCACCAGTGAGCGAGGGGGTCCCGTTTACAATGAGCAGTTCTTC | CATSERGGPVYNEQFF
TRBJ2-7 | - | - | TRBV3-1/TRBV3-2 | TGTGCCAGCAGCCAAGTGGGCAGGTACGCTGCCTACGAGCAGTACTTC | CASSQVGRYAAYEQYF
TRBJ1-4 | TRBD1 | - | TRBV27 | TGTGCCAGCAGGAGACAGGGAGGTGAAAAACTGTTTTTT | CASRRQGGEKLFF
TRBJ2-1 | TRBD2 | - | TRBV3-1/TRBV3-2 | TGTGCCAGCAGCCAAGATTCTAGCGGGGGGGCCGTTTACAATGAGCAGTTCTTC | CASSQDSSGGAVYNEQFF